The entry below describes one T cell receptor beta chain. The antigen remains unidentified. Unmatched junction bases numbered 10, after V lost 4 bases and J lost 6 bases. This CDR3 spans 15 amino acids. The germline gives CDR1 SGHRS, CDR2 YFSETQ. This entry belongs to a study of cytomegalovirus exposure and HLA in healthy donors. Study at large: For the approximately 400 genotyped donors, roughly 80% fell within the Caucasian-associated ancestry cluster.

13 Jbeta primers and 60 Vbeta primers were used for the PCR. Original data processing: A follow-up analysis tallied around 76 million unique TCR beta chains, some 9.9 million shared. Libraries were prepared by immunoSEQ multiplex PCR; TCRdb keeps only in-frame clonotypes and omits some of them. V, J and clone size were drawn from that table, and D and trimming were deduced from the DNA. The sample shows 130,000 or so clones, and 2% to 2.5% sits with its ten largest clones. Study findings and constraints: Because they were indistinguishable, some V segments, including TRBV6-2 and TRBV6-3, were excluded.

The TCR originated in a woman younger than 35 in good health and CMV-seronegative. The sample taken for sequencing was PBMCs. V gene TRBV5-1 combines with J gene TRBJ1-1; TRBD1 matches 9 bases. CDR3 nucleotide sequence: TGCGCCAGCAGCACGGGTGGGACAGGGATGGCTGAAGCTTTCTTT. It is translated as CASSTGGTGMAEAFF.